The source of this TCR beta chain is a study of blood T cell repertoires in COVID-19. Looking at the study overall: COVID-19 samples, acute and convalescent, were from the United States, Italy and Spain. In each case, the material was cDNA or gDNA derived from T cells, B-cell-depleted T cells, or PBMCs.

V was clipped by 6 bases and J by 2 bases, with 16 bases between them. Germline V CDR1 and CDR2: LNHDA, SQIVND (reference sequence). The CDR3 totals 15 residues. Methods used by the authors: Reference gene primers were amplified, and this amplification served to estimate nucleated cell counts. The data were produced by immunoSEQ multiplex PCR, yet TCRdb's version contains in-frame clones alone and is incomplete. That table gives V, J and clone size, and the DNA gave D and trimming. Among about 87,000 clones, 80% to 90% were seen once, and the ten largest hold about 5%. The rearrangement uses TRBV19 and TRBJ1-2; D perhaps matches TRBD1 (6 bases). The sequenced sample consisted of peripheral blood. The receptor was derived from a woman aged 80 or over with active COVID-19. The CDR3 sequence: CASRDRDNLNYGYTF. The CDR3 DNA reads as TGTGCCAGTAGAGATCGGGACAATCTAAACTATGGCTACACCTTC.